This TCR beta chain comes out of a study of CD8+ T cells in alopecia areata. Treatment here: oral pan-JAK inhibitor, 5-10 mg twice daily. TCR sequencing used cDNA made by reverse transcription of extracted RNA. Sequencing was performed with immunoSEQ multiplex PCR; in TCRdb, only in-frame clones are kept and a portion is missing. This repertoire shows some 210,000 clones, more than 60% found once; its top ten account for more than 0.95%. The CDR3 has 15 amino acids. Trimming took 5 bases from V and 2 from J; bases not matched to a gene: 7. CDR1 is SGHTA, CDR2 FQGTGA, per germline. The sample consisted of CD4+ T cells sorted from blood, taken at week 44, from a patient treated with tofacitinib. The J gene is TRBJ2-7, the V gene TRBV7-3; TRBD2 aligns across 9 bases. The origin of this receptor is a human donor with alopecia areata. The CDR3 sequence is CASSPEGGGAYEQYF. CDR3 DNA sequence: TGTGCCAGCAGCCCCGAGGGCGGGGGGGCCTACGAGCAGTACTTC.